This TCR beta chain stems from a study of identical twins. Study-level findings and limits: Modeled out-of-frame TCR alpha sharing in monozygotic twins fell below observed levels.

This clonotype was seen more than once but under ten times. Antigen: not known. Germline-derived CDR1 and CDR2 are LGHNT and FRNRAP. V was pared by 2 bases and J by 7 bases, with 8 bases of the junction left unmatched. This CDR3 comprises 15 residues. In TCRdb, the 5' RACE reads were re-called with MiXCR into one record per CDR3 protein. The sample includes about 200,000 distinct CDR3 sequences, 6.5% seen only once; the top ten take 13% to 15%. This sample was shared with a second study, whose subject was T cells expressing NK-cell markers. From that paper: CD3+CD56+NKG2C+, CD3+CD56+NKG2C- and CD3+CD56-NKG2C+ T cells, once sorted, supplied the TCR beta repertoires. CD8+ T cells in more than five donors included dominant NKG2C+ clonotypes at 1.0-7.0%.

The receptor was isolated from a woman aged 18-29 years in good health. What was sequenced was CD8+ T cells sorted from blood. The rearrangement links TRBV12-5 to TRBJ2-1; 7 nucleotides match TRBD2. CDR3 coding DNA: TGTGCTAGTGGTTTGATCCCGACTAGCAAAAATGAGCAGTTCTTC. This translates into CASGLIPTSKNEQFF.